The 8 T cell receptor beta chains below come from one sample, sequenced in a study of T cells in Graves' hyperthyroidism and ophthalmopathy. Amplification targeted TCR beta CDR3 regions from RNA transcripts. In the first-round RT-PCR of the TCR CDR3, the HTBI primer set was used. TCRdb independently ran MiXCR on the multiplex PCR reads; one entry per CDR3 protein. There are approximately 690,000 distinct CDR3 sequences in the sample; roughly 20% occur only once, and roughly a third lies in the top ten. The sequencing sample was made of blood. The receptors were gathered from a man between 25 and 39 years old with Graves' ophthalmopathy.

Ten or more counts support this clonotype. The CDR3 loop is CASRKLVTDTQYF. CDR3 DNA: TGTGCCAGCAGGAAACTAGTCACAGATACGCAGTATTTT. This chain links TRBV7-2 with TRBJ2-3; D possibly corresponds to TRBD2 (5 bases). Germline V gene data show CDR1 as SGHTA and CDR2 as FQGNSA. Trimming took off 6 bases at V and 2 bases at J, with 9 bases between the two ends. The CDR3 runs 13 residues.

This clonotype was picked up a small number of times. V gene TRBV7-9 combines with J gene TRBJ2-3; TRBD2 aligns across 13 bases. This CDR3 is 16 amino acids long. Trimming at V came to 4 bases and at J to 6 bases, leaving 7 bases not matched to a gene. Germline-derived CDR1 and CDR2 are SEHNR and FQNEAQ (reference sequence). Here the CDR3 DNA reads TGTGCCAGCAGCTCAACAGGGACTAGCGGGATTGATACGCAGTATTTT. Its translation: CASSSTGTSGIDTQYF.

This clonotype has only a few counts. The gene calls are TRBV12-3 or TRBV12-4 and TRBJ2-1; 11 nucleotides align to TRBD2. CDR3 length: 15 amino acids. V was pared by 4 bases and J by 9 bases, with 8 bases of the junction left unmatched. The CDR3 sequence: CASSSTGLAGGEQFF. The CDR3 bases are TGTGCCAGCAGTTCTACGGGGCTAGCGGGAGGTGAGCAGTTCTTC.

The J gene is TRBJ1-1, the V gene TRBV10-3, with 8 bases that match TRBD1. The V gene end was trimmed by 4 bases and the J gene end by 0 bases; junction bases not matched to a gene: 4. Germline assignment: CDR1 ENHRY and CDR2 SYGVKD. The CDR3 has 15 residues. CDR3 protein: CAISGTGSLNTEAFF. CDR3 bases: TGTGCCATCAGTGGGACAGGGTCCTTGAACACTGAAGCTTTCTTT.

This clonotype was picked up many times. CDR3 nucleotide sequence: TGCGCCAGCAGCTCTACGACAGGCTCAACCTACGAGCAGTACTTC. As protein: CASSSTTGSTYEQYF. The chain is built from TRBV5-1 and TRBJ2-7; D might be TRBD1 (6 bases). The length of the CDR3 is 15 residues. Trimming took off 3 bases at V and 2 bases at J, with 15 bases between the two ends. CDR1 and CDR2 (germline): SGHRS, YFSETQ.

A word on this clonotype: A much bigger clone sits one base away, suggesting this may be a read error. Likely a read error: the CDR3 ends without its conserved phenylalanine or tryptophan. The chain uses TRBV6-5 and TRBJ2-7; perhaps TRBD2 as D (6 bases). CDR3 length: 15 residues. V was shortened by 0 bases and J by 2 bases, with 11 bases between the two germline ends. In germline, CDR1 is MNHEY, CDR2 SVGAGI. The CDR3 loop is CASSYSGGTTYEQYS. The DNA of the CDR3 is TGTGCCAGCAGTTACTCCGGCGGGACCACCTACGAGCAGTACTCC.

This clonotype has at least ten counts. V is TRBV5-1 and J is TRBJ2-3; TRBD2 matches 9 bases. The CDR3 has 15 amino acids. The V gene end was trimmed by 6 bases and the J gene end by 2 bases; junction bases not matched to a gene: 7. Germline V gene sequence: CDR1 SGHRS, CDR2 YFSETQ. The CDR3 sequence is CASTRAGGSTDTQYF. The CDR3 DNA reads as TGCGCCAGCACACGGGCGGGAGGGTCCACAGATACGCAGTATTTT.

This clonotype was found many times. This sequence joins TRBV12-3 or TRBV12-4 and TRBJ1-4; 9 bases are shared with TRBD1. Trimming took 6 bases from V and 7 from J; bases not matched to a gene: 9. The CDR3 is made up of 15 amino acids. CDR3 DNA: TGTGCCAGCAGGGCCAACAGGGGGCTTGGTGAAAAACTGTTTTTT. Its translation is CASRANRGLGEKLFF.